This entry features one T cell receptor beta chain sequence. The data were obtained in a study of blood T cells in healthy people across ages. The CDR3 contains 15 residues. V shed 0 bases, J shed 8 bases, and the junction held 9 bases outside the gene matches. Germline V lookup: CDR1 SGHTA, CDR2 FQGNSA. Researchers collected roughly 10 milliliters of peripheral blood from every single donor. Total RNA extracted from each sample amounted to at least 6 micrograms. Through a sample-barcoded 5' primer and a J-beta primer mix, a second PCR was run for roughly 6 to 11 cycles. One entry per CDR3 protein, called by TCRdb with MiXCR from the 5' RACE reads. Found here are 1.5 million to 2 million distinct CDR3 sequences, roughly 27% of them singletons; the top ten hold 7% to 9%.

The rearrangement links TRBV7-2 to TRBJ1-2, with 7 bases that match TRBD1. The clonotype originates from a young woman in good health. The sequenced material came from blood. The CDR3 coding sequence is TGTGCCAGCAGCTTAGCCTCGACAGGGATAGAAGGCTACACCTTC. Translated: CASSLASTGIEGYTF.